One sample yielded the 23 T cell receptor beta chains listed below, sequenced in a study of T cells in Graves' hyperthyroidism and ophthalmopathy. From RNA transcripts, TCR beta CDR3 regions were amplified. The TCR CDR3 was amplified in a first-round RT-PCR using the HTBI primer set. TCRdb fed the multiplex PCR reads into MiXCR, producing one record per CDR3 protein. The profile covers 640,000 or so distinct CDR3 sequences, with roughly 15% appearing a single time and 4% to 5.5% taken by the ten largest. The sequenced material came from blood. These TCRs come from a woman in her thirties or forties with Graves' ophthalmopathy.

Many counts were recorded for this clonotype. This is likely a read error, given that the CDR3 carries no conserved phenylalanine or tryptophan at its end. The rearrangement joins TRBV11-2 to TRBJ2-5; 12 nucleotides match TRBD2. There are 15 residues in the CDR3. Per germline, CDR1 SGHAT and CDR2 FQNNGV. With V trimmed by 5 bases and J by 2 bases, 3 bases remained unmatched. CDR3 sequence reads: CASSLGTSGQETQYL. The DNA of the CDR3 is TGTGCCAGCAGCCTAGGGACTAGCGGGCAAGAGACCCAGTACCTC.

This clonotype was seen at least ten times. This sequence joins TRBV28 and TRBJ1-1; 8 nucleotides align to TRBD1. Trimming took 8 bases from V and 4 from J; bases not matched to a gene: 3. The length of the CDR3 is 12 residues. Germline loops: CDR1 MDHEN, CDR2 SYDVKM. DNA of the CDR3: TGTGCCAGCCGAACAGGGGGCACTGAAGCTTTCTTT. Translating gives CASRTGGTEAFF.

This clonotype was detected ten times or more. This chain uses TRBV28 with TRBJ1-6; TRBD1 matches at 9 bases. Unmatched junction bases numbered 5, after V lost 1 base and J lost 10 bases. The CDR3 consists of 15 residues. The germline gives CDR1 MDHEN, CDR2 SYDVKM. The CDR3 DNA is TGTGCCAGCAGTTTATTCGGACAGGGGAGATCACCCCTCCACTTT. It specifies CASSLFGQGRSPLHF.

The chain carries TRBV6-1 and TRBJ1-1; possible D gene TRBD1, 6 bases. Germline V lookup: CDR1 MNHNS, CDR2 SASEGT. This CDR3 has 12 amino acids. V was shortened by 6 bases and J by 12 bases, with 17 bases between the two germline ends. The CDR3 DNA follows: TGTGCCAGCAGCCTCAGGGGCGCGGGGACTTTCTTT. Translation: CASSLRGAGTFF.

The chain links TRBV7-3 to TRBJ2-7; unclear D gene. V lost 2 bases and J lost 4, with 12 bases in between. The CDR3 is 14 amino acids. Looked up from germline, CDR1 is SGHTA and CDR2 is FQGTGA. The CDR3 loop is CASSLQSDFYEQYF. CDR3 sequence (DNA): TGTGCCAGCAGCTTACAGTCCGATTTTTACGAGCAGTACTTC.

This clonotype has ten or more counts. The chain employs TRBV4-1 and TRBJ1-1; D perhaps matches TRBD1 (6 bases). CDR1 and CDR2 from the germline V gene are MGHRA and YSYEKL. Trimming shortened V by 8 bases and J by 2 bases, and 15 bases separated the two germline ends. CDR3 size: 14 residues. The CDR3 sequence: CASSARTVNTEAFF. CDR3 in DNA: TGCGCCAGCTCCGCTAGGACAGTTAACACTGAAGCTTTCTTT.

This sequence joins TRBV12-3 or TRBV12-4 and TRBJ1-1; D is perhaps TRBD1 (5 bases). V was trimmed by 8 bases and J by 7 bases, leaving 17 bases between them. CDR3 length: 13 amino acids. As DNA, the CDR3 is TGTGCCAGCTGGGGCTACCCGAGGGGTGAAGCTTTCTTT. Encoded protein: CASWGYPRGEAFF.

This chain joins TRBV28 and TRBJ2-5; D may match TRBD1 or TRBD2 (5 bases each). CDR1 and CDR2 (germline): MDHEN, SYDVKM. The CDR3 spans 15 residues. V gave up 3 bases and J gave up 4 bases, with 15 bases separating them. The CDR3 DNA sequence: TGTGCCAGCAGTTTTTACGAGGGACGCGGAGAGACCCAGTACTTC. This sequence encodes CASSFYEGRGETQYF.

This chain uses TRBV12-3 or TRBV12-4 with TRBJ2-7; unclear D gene. This CDR3 has 13 amino acids. Trimming took 6 bases from V and 3 from J, leaving 12 bases between them. The CDR3 sequence: CASSQGADYEQYF. CDR3 in DNA: TGTGCCAGCAGCCAAGGCGCAGACTACGAGCAGTACTTC.

This clonotype was found many times. The V and J genes are TRBV19 and TRBJ2-5; D tentatively fits TRBD1 or TRBD2 (6 bases each). The CDR3 spans 14 residues. Deletions cut 3 bases from V and 2 bases from J, with 10 bases between. Per germline, CDR1 LNHDA and CDR2 SQIVND (reference sequence). The CDR3 sequence: CASSIQGGQETQYF. CDR3 DNA sequence: TGTGCCAGTAGTATCCAAGGGGGGCAAGAGACCCAGTACTTC.

At least ten counts were recorded for this clonotype. The chain joins TRBV6-1 to TRBJ2-7, with 9 bases lining up with TRBD1. J was trimmed by 4 bases and V by 4 bases; bases with no gene match: 5. The CDR3 loop spans 14 amino acids. Germline lookup yields CDR1 MNHNS and CDR2 SASEGT. This chain's CDR3 is CASSGTGVAYEQYF. As DNA, the CDR3 is TGTGCCAGCAGTGGGACAGGGGTGGCGTACGAGCAGTACTTC.

This clonotype was detected many times. The J gene is TRBJ1-1, the V gene TRBV12-5; D uncertain. The germline V gene has CDR1 LGHNT and CDR2 FRNRAP. V was pared by 1 base and J by 11 bases, with 8 bases between. This CDR3 has 11 amino acids. The CDR3 nucleotides read TGTGCTAGTGGTTTGGGGACTCGCGCTTTCTTT. This translates into CASGLGTRAFF.

About this clonotype: The DNA is left out, because the CDR3 cannot be placed on it with certainty; the CDR3 is given as TCRdb lists it. The chain combines TRBV12-3 or TRBV12-4 with TRBJ2-7; the listed D gene, TRBD1, was not tested against the DNA. Both ends counted, the CDR3 spans 13 residues. CDR3 sequence reads: CASSSSGRPEQYF.

This clonotype has a count of ten or more. This chain connects TRBV11-1 to TRBJ1-5; TRBD1 is a possible D gene (5 bases). Germline V lookup: CDR1 SGHAT, CDR2 FQDESV (reference sequence). The CDR3 is made up of 17 amino acids. The germline V and J ends were trimmed by 7 bases and 7 bases, with 26 bases remaining between them. For the CDR3, the DNA is TGTGCCAGCAACGAAGTAGGTCCAGGGCGGGGTAAACAGCCCCAGCATTTT. It is translated as CASNEVGPGRGKQPQHF.

This clonotype was counted between two and nine times. The chain joins TRBV15 to TRBJ2-1; TRBD2 matches at 13 bases. V shed 4 bases and J 6 bases; nucleotides not matched to a gene: 12. This CDR3 is 18 amino acids long. In germline, CDR1 is LNHNV, CDR2 YYDKDF (reference sequence). The chain's CDR3 is CATSTLGIGLAGVNEQFF. DNA of the CDR3: TGTGCCACCAGCACCCTGGGAATCGGACTAGCGGGAGTCAATGAGCAGTTCTTC.

The sample holds a few counts of this clonotype. The chain has TRBV11-2 and TRBJ2-1, with D possibly being TRBD2 (5 bases). Trimming pared 2 bases from V and 7 bases from J, leaving 12 bases between. CDR1 is SGHAT and CDR2 is FQNNGV in the germline V gene. The CDR3 is 14 residues long. The CDR3: CASSLRWTPNEQFF. The CDR3 DNA follows: TGTGCCAGCAGCTTAAGGTGGACTCCAAATGAGCAGTTCTTC.

This clonotype occurred many times. A much bigger clone sits one base away, suggesting this may be a read error. The CDR3 nucleotides are TGTGCCAGCAGTTACACTAGCAATCAGCCCCAGCATTTT. It yields the protein CASSYTSNQPQHF. The gene calls are TRBV6-5 and TRBJ1-5; no definite D call. V lost 2 bases to trimming and J lost 0 bases, with 2 bases between them. The CDR3 sequence is 13 residues long. The V gene's germline CDR1 is MNHEY and CDR2 SVGAGI.

The sample holds many counts of this clonotype. This chain links TRBV9 with TRBJ1-5, with D possibly matching TRBD1 (6 bases). The CDR3 extends over 13 amino acids. The germline gives CDR1 SGDLS, CDR2 YYNGEE. Trimming cost V 0 bases and J 9 bases, with 10 bases left between them. The CDR3 protein is CASSVGGDTPQHF. The CDR3, as DNA: TGTGCCAGCAGCGTAGGGGGGGACACGCCCCAGCATTTT.

This clonotype was seen ten or more times. This chain links TRBV12-3 or TRBV12-4 with TRBJ2-7; 11 nucleotides agree with TRBD2. Trimming at V came to 3 bases and at J to 3 bases, leaving 1 base not matched to a gene. This CDR3 region has 14 residues. In DNA, the CDR3 is TGTGCCAGCAGTTTGGGACTAGCGGTCTACGAGCAGTACTTC. It yields the protein CASSLGLAVYEQYF.

This clonotype has a count of ten or more. This may be a read error: a much more frequent sequence differs by one nucleotide. The chain carries TRBV6-2 or TRBV6-3 and TRBJ1-2; maybe TRBD1 (6 bases). The CDR3 sequence is 14 residues long. V shed 10 bases and J shed 4 bases, with 19 bases lying between them. The germline V gene has CDR1 MNHEY and CDR2 SVGEGT. The DNA of the CDR3 is TGTGCCAACACCAACAGGGCCACAGGCTATGGCTACACCTTC. As protein: CANTNRATGYGYTF.

This clonotype was seen at least ten times. V is TRBV30 and J is TRBJ1-2; D unresolved. V lost 0 bases and J 8 bases, leaving 10 bases between the germline ends. The CDR3 spans 12 residues. Germline V gene sequence: CDR1 GTSNPN, CDR2 SVGIG (reference sequence). CDR3 coding DNA: TGTGCCTGGAGTGTACCCGAGGCGGGCTACACCTTC. Translation gives CAWSVPEAGYTF.

This clonotype was counted a few times. V and J are TRBV6-1 and TRBJ2-5; 14 positions match TRBD2. V lost 6 bases, J lost 4 bases, and 7 bases stayed unmatched. The CDR3 sequence is 16 residues long. CDR1 MNHNS and CDR2 SASEGT come from the germline V gene. The CDR3 DNA sequence: TGTGCCAGCAGCCACTTGGGACTAGCGGGAGTAGAGACCCAGTACTTC. It translates to CASSHLGLAGVETQYF.

This clonotype was detected many times. This chain's CDR3 is CSARSSGNYEQYF. The CDR3, as DNA: TGCAGTGCTAGGAGTAGCGGCAACTACGAGCAGTACTTC. The rearrangement joins TRBV20-1 to TRBJ2-7; tentatively, D is TRBD2 (6 bases). The CDR3 spans 13 residues. Trimming took 3 bases from V and 3 from J, leaving 12 bases between them. The germline V gene encodes CDR1 DFQATT and CDR2 SNEGSKA (reference sequence).